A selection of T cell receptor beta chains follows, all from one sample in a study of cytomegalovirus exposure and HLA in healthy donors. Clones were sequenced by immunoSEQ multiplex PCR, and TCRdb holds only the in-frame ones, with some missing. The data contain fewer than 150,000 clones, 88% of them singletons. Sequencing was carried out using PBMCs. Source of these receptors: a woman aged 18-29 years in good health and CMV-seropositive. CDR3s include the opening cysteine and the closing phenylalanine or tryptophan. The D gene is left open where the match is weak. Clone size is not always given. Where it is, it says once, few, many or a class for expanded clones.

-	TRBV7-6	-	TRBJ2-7	TGTGCCAGCAGCCCTAACTCCTACGAGCAGTACTTC	CASSPNSYEQYF
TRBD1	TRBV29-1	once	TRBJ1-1	TGCAGCGTCTCAGGTGGGACAGGGGGCACTGAAGCTTTCTTT	CSVSGGTGGTEAFF
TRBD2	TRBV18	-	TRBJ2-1	TGTGCCAGCTGGGGGACTAGCGGGGCCAATGAGCAGTTCTTC	CASWGTSGANEQFF
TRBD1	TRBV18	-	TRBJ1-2	TGTGCCAGCTCACCAGGGACAGGGGCCGGCACTAACTATGGCTACACCTTC	CASSPGTGAGTNYGYTF
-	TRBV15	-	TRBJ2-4	TGTGCCACCAGCAGAGATCTTGCGGTGATTCAGTACTTC	CATSRDLAVIQYF
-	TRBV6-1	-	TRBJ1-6	TGTGCCAGCAGGATAGAAGGGGTTGGTAATTCACCCCTCCACTTT	CASRIEGVGNSPLHF
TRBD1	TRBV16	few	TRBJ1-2	TGTGCCAGCAGCCCGACAGGGCCTACCTATGGCTACACCTTC	CASSPTGPTYGYTF
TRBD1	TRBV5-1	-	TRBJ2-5	TGCGCCAGCAGCGAGGACAGGGGTGATGAGACCCAGTACTTC	CASSEDRGDETQYF
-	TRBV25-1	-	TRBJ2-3	TGTGCCAGCAGTGATTTCATTGGGGGGAGGACAGATACGCAGTATTTT	CASSDFIGGRTDTQYF
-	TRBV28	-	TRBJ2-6	TGTGCCAGCAGTTCCCGGTTCCTGGGGGCCAACGTCCTGACTTTC	CASSSRFLGANVLTF
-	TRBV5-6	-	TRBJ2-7	TGTGCCAGCAGCTGGAATCTCGGGTCTCCCTACGAGCAGTACTTC	CASSWNLGSPYEQYF
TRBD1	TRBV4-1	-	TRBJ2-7	TGCGCCAGCAGCCAGGGACAGTTCACTGCCTACGAGCAGTACTTC	CASSQGQFTAYEQYF
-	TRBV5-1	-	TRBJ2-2	TGCGCCAGCAGCGCTCGGGGGACGGCGAAGGAGCTGTTTTTT	CASSARGTAKELFF
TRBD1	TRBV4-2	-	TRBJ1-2	TGTGCCAGCAGCCAGGGACAGGGAAAGAACTATGGCTACACCTTC	CASSQGQGKNYGYTF
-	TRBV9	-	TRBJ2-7	TGTGCCAGCAGCGTAGGCTGGGGAGCCTACGAGCAGTACTTC	CASSVGWGAYEQYF
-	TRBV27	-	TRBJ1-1	TGTGCCAGCAGTCAGGGGCTGAACACTGAAGCTTTCTTT	CASSQGLNTEAFF
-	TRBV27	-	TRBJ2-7	TGTGCCAGCAGTTGGGGACTCTCCTACGAGCAGTACTTC	CASSWGLSYEQYF
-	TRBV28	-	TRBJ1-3	TGTGCCAGCAGTTTACCACTTAAGGGGAGGGAGAGGTTTGAGACCACCATATATTTT	CASSLPLKGRERFETTIYF
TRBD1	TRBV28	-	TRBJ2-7	TGTGCCAGCAGTCCGGGACAGGGGTACGAGCAGTACTTC	CASSPGQGYEQYF
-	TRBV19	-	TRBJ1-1	TGTGCCAGTAGTATGTCCCAGGGCTCTGAAGCTTTCTTT	CASSMSQGSEAFF
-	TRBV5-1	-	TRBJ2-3	TGCGCCAGCAGCTTGAATTGGCTCGACACAGATACGCAGTATTTT	CASSLNWLDTDTQYF
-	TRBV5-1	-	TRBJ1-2	TGCGCCAGCAGCTTGGGGCCAGGTTACGCTGGGTCTGGCTACACCTTC	CASSLGPGYAGSGYTF
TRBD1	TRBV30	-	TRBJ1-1	TGTGCCTGGACTGGACAGGGTTGGGCTGAAGCTTTCTTT	CAWTGQGWAEAFF
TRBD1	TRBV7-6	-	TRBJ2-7	TGTGCCAGCAGCCCTGAGCGACAGGGTATCTACGAGCAGTACTTC	CASSPERQGIYEQYF
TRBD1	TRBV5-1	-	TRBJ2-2	TGCGCCAGCAGCCCATACCTACAGGGGCGCACCGGGGAGCTGTTTTTT	CASSPYLQGRTGELFF
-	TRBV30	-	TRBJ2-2	TGTGCCTGGGGGGGGTGGATTACGAACACCGGGGAGCTGTTTTTT	CAWGGWITNTGELFF
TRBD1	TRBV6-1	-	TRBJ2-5	TGTGCCAGCAGTGCGGACAGGCTCCTTAGGGAGACCCAGTACTTC	CASSADRLLRETQYF
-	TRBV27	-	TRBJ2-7	TGTGCCAGCAGTTTAGGAGGACAGCCGATTAAGCAGTACTTC	CASSLGGQPIKQYF
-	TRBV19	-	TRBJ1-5	TGTGCCAGTAGTATGAGTGACAGATTTAGCAATCAGCCCCAGCATTTT	CASSMSDRFSNQPQHF
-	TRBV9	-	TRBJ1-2	TGTGCCAGCAGCGTAGGACAGTTACCGAACTATGGCTACACCTTC	CASSVGQLPNYGYTF
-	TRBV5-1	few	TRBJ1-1	TGCGCCAGCAGCTTGGGGAACAGGAACACTGAAGCTTTCTTT	CASSLGNRNTEAFF
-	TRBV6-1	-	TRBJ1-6	TGTGCCAGCAGTGGCAGGCCCAACCCAGATTCACCCCTCCACTTT	CASSGRPNPDSPLHF
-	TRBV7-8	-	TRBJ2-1	TGTGCCAGCAGCTTAGTCAATCACGGAGGTGAGCAGTTCTTC	CASSLVNHGGEQFF
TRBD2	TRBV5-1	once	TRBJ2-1	TGCGCCAGCAGCTTAAGCGGGGGCGCCTTGCCCAATGAGCAGTTCTTC	CASSLSGGALPNEQFF
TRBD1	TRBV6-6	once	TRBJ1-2	TGTGCCAGCAGGACCGGGACAGGAAATGGCTACACCTTC	CASRTGTGNGYTF
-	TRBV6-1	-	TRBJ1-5	TGTGCCAGCAGTGACCTATCAAAGCCCCAGCATTTT	CASSDLSKPQHF
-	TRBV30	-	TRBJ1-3	TGTGCCTGGAGTGCGGGGTTCGGAAACACCATATATTTT	CAWSAGFGNTIYF
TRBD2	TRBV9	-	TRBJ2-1	TGTGCCAGCAGCGCACTAGCGGGAGTCTCGGGTCGCGAGCAGTTCTTC	CASSALAGVSGREQFF
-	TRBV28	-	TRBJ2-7	TGTGCCAGCAGCGGACAGTCCTACGAGCAGTACTTC	CASSGQSYEQYF
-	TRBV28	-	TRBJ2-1	TGTGCCAGCAGTCCGGGACTCAAATCAAATGAGCAGTTCTTC	CASSPGLKSNEQFF
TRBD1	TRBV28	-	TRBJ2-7	TGTGCCAGCAGTCTCTACGACAGGGGCCCTTACGAGCAGTACTTC	CASSLYDRGPYEQYF
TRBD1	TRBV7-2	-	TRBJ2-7	TGTGCCAGCAGCGCGTTGATGACAGGGTTCTCCTACGAGCAGTACTTC	CASSALMTGFSYEQYF
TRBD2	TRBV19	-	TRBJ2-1	TGTGCCAGTAGTCAGATAGCGGGAGTCGGGCGGAATGAGCAGTTCTTC	CASSQIAGVGRNEQFF
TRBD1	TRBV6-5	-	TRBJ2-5	TGTGCCAGCAGTTACACCTGGGACAGACAAGAGACCCAGTACTTC	CASSYTWDRQETQYF
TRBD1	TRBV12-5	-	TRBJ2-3	TGTGCTAGTGGTTTGGCAGGGGGCGCCGGTCCAGATACGCAGTATTTT	CASGLAGGAGPDTQYF
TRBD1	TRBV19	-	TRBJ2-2	TGTGCCAGTAGACCTACAGGGGGGTGGACCGGGGAGCTGTTTTTT	CASRPTGGWTGELFF
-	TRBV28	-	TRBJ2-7	TGTGCCAGCAGTTTAGATCTTGGACACACCTACGAGCAGTACTTC	CASSLDLGHTYEQYF
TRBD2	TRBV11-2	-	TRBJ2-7	TGTGCCAGCAGCTTAGTTCTAGCGGGGGGATCCTACGAGCAGTACTTC	CASSLVLAGGSYEQYF
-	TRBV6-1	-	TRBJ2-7	TGTGCCAGCAGTGTGTCTACGAAAACCTACGAGCAGTACTTC	CASSVSTKTYEQYF
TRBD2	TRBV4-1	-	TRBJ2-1	TGCGCCAGCAGCATACTAGCGGGAGTTCCCAATGAGCAGTTCTTC	CASSILAGVPNEQFF